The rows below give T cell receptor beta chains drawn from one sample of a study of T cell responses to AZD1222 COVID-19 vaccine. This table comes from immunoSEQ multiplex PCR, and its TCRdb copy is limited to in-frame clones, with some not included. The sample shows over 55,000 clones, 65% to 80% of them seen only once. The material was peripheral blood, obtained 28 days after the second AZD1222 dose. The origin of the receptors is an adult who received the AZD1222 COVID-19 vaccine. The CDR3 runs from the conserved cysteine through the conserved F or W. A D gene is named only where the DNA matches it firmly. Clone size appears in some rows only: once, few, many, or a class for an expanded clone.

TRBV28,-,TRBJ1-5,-,CASSPPGGGQPQHF,TGTGCCAGCAGTCCACCCGGGGGGGGTCAGCCCCAGCATTTT
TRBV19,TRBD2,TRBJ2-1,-,CASSSRRGEGHNEQFF,TGTGCCAGTAGTAGTCGTCGAGGGGAGGGACACAATGAGCAGTTCTTC
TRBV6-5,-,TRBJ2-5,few,CASRHGGGQETQYF,TGTGCCAGCAGACACGGAGGGGGCCAAGAGACCCAGTACTTC
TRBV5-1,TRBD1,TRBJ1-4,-,CASNSAPSTGVGEKLFF,TGCGCCAGCAATTCGGCTCCTTCAACAGGGGTGGGGGAAAAACTGTTTTTT
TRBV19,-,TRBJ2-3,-,CASRTNREDTQYF,TGTGCCAGTAGAACCAACAGGGAAGATACGCAGTATTTT
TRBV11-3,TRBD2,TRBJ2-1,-,CASSPRLAGGNEQFF,TGTGCCAGCAGCCCGAGACTAGCGGGGGGCAATGAGCAGTTCTTC
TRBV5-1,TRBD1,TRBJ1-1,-,CASSAGTDMGTAFF,TGCGCCAGCAGCGCCGGGACAGACATGGGGACGGCTTTCTTT
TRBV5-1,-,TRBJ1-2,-,CASSLEGQGYGYTF,TGCGCCAGCAGCTTGGAGGGGCAGGGCTATGGCTACACCTTC
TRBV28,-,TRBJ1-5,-,CASSLFAQRYSNQPQHF,TGTGCCAGCAGTTTATTCGCTCAGAGATATAGCAATCAGCCCCAGCATTTT
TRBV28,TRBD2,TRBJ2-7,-,CASIGGSGSYEQYF,TGTGCCAGCATAGGTGGTAGCGGGAGCTACGAGCAGTACTTC
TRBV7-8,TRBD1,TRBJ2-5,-,CASSLPQGARETQYF,TGTGCCAGCAGCCTGCCACAGGGGGCTCGGGAGACCCAGTACTTC
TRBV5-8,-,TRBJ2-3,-,CASSSGLDPDTQYF,TGTGCCAGCAGTTCTGGACTCGACCCAGATACGCAGTATTTT
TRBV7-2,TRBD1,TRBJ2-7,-,CASSLGGQDSYEQYF,TGTGCCAGCAGCTTAGGGGGACAGGACTCCTACGAGCAGTACTTC
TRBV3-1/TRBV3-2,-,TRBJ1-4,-,CASSFRGFEKLFF,TGTGCCAGCAGCTTCAGGGGTTTCGAGAAACTGTTTTTT
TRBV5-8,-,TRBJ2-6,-,CASSLAGGTDLSGANVLTF,TGTGCCAGCAGCTTGGCGGGTGGGACGGACCTCTCTGGGGCCAACGTCCTGACTTTC
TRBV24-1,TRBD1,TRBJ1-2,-,CATSDTTGASRGYTF,TGTGCCACCAGTGATACGACAGGGGCGAGTCGGGGCTACACCTTC
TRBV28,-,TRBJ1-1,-,CASSFAPRDAFF,TGTGCCAGCAGTTTCGCCCCTAGGGACGCTTTCTTT
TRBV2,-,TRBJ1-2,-,CASSRRDGDGYTF,TGTGCCAGCAGCCGCCGGGACGGGGATGGCTACACCTTC
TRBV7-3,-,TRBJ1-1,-,CASKDTPAGTEAFF,TGTGCCAGCAAGGACACGCCGGCTGGAACTGAAGCTTTCTTT
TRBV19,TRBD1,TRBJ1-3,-,CASSNPGQSSGNTIYF,TGTGCCAGTAGTAACCCGGGACAGTCATCTGGAAACACCATATATTTT